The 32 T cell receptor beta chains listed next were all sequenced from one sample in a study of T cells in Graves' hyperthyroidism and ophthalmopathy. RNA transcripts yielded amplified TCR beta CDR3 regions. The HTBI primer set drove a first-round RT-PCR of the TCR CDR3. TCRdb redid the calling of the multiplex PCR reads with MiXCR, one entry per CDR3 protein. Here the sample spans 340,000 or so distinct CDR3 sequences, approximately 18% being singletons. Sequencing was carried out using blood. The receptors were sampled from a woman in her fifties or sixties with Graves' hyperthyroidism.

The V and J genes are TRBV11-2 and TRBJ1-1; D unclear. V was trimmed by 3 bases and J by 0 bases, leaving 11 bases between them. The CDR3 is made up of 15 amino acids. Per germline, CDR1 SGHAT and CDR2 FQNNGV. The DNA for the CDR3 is TGTGCCAGCAGCTTGACCCCTGTGGTGAACACTGAAGCTTTCTTT. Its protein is CASSLTPVVNTEAFF. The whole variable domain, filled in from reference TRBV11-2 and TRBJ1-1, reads EAGVAQSPRYKIIEKRQSVAFWCNPISGHATLYWYQQILGQGPKLLIQFQNNGVVDDSQLPKDRFSAERLKGVDSTLKIQPAKLEDSAVYLCASSLTPVVNTEAFFGQGTRLTVV.

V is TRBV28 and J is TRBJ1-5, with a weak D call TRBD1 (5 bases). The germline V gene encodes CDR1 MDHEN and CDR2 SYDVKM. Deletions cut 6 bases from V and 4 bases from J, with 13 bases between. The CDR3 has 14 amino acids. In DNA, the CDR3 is TGTGCCAGCAGCTCGGGACCGTTAAATCAGCCCCAGCATTTT. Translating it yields CASSSGPLNQPQHF.

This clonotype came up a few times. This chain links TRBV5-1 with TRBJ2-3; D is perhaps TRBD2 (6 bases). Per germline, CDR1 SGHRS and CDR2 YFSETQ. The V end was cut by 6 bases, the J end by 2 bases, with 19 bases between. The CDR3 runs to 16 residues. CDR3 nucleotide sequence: TGCGCCAGCAAGATGGGAGGCAGTGCCCTCACAGATACGCAGTATTTT. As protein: CASKMGGSALTDTQYF.

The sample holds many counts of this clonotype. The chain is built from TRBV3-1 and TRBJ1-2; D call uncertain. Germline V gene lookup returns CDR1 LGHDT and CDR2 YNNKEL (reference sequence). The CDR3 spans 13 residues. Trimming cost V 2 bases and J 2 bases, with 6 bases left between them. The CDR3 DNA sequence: TGTGCCAGCAGCCAACAAGGGAACTATGGCTACACCTTC. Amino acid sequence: CASSQQGNYGYTF.

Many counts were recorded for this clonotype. CDR3 in amino acids: CASSAHVNTEAFF. The CDR3 nucleotides read TGTGCCAGCAGTGCTCACGTCAACACTGAAGCTTTCTTT. V usage is TRBV2 and J usage is TRBJ1-1; no clear D gene. Trimming stripped 4 bases from V and 2 bases from J, with 8 bases between. The V gene's germline CDR1 is SNHLY and CDR2 FYNNEI. The CDR3 is 13 amino acids.

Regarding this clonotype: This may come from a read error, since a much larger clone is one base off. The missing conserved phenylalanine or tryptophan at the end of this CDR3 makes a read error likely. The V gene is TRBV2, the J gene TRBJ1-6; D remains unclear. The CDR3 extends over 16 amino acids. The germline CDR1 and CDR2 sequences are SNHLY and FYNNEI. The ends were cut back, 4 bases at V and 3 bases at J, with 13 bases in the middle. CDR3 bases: TGTGCCAGCAGTGCTCCGAAGCGGAGCTATAATTCACCCCTCCACTTG. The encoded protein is CASSAPKRSYNSPLHL.

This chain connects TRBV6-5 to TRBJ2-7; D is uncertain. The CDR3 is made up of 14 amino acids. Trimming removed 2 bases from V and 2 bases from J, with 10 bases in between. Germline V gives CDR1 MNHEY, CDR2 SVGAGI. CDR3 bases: TGTGCCAGCAGTTACGATACTCCAACCTACGAGCAGTACTTC. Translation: CASSYDTPTYEQYF.

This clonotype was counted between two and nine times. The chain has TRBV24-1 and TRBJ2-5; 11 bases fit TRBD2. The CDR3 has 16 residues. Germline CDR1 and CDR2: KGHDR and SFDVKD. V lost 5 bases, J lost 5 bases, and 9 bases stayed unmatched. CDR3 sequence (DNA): TGTGCCACCAGTGGTAAGACTAGCGGGGAACGGGAGACCCAGTACTTC. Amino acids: CATSGKTSGERETQYF.

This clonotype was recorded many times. The DNA of the CDR3 is TGTGCCAGCAGCGCTAAACACAGGGAGGTCACAGATACGCAGTATTTT. Translating gives CASSAKHREVTDTQYF. The chain is built from TRBV7-2 and TRBJ2-3; D is possibly TRBD1 or TRBD2 (6 bases each). V lost 5 bases, J lost 2 bases, and 17 bases lay in between. This CDR3 comprises 16 residues. Germline CDR1 and CDR2: SGHTA and FQGNSA.

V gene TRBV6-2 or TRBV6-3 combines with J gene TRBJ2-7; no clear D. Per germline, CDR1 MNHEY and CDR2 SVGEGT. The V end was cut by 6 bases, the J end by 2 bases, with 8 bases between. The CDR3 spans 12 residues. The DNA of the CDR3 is TGTGCCAGCAGCATGGTCCCCTACGAGCAGTACTTC. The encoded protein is CASSMVPYEQYF.

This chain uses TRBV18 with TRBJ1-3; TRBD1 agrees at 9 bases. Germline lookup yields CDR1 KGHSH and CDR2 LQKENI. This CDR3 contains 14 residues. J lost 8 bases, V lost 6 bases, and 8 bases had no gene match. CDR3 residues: CASSPTGGRDTIYF. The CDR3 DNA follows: TGTGCCAGCTCCCCTACAGGGGGCCGTGACACCATATATTTT.

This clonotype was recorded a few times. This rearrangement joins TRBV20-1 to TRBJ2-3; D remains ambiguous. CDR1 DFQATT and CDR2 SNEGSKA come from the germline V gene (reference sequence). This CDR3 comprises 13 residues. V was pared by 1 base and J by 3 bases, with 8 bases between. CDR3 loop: CSARGSNTDTQYF. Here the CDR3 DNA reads TGCAGTGCTAGAGGTAGCAATACAGATACGCAGTATTTT.

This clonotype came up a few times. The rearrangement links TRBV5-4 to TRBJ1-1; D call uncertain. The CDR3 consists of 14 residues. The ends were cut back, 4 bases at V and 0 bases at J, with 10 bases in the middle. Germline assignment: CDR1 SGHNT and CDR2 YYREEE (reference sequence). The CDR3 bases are TGTGCCAGCAGCCCCTCACTCATGAACACTGAAGCTTTCTTT. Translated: CASSPSLMNTEAFF.

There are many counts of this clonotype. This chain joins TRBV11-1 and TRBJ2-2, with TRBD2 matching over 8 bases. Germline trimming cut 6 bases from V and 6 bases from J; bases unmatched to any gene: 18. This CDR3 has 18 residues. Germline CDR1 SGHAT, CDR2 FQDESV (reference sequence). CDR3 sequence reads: CASRSPYWSGRSPGELFF. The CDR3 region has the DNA TGTGCCAGCAGATCCCCATACTGGAGCGGGAGAAGTCCCGGGGAGCTGTTTTTT.

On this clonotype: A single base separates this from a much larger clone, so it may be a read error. This chain's CDR3 is CASSESAYGYTF. CDR3 sequence (DNA): TGTGCCAGCAGTGAGTCAGCCTATGGCTACACCTTC. The chain links TRBV7-9 to TRBJ1-2, with D unclear. The germline V and J ends were trimmed by 6 bases and 4 bases, with 9 bases remaining between them. Germline V gene lookup returns CDR1 SEHNR and CDR2 FQNEAQ (reference sequence). CDR3 length: 12 residues. The complete variable domain, with remaining parts taken from reference TRBV7-9 and TRBJ1-2, reads DTGVSQNPRHKITKRGQNVTFRCDPISEHNRLYWYRQTLGQGPEFLTYFQNEAQLEKSRLLSDRFSAERPKGSFSTLEIQRTEQGDSAMYLCASSESAYGYTFGSGTRLTVV.

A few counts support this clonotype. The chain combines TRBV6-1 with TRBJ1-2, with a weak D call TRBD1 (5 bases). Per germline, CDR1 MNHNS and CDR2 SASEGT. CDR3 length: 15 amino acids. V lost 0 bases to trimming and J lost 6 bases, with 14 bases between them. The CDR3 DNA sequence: TGTGCCAGCAGTGAAGCGACGACAGTCCGTGATGGCTACACCTTC. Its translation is CASSEATTVRDGYTF.

DNA for the CDR3: TGTGCCAGCAGCTTGAGGGTGGAGGGGACTGAAGCTTTCTTT. It is translated as CASSLRVEGTEAFF. The V gene is TRBV9, the J gene TRBJ1-1, with a tentative D call TRBD1 (5 bases). Germline V gene data show CDR1 as SGDLS and CDR2 as YYNGEE. The CDR3 sequence is 14 residues long. Trimming stripped 4 bases from V and 5 bases from J, with 15 bases between.

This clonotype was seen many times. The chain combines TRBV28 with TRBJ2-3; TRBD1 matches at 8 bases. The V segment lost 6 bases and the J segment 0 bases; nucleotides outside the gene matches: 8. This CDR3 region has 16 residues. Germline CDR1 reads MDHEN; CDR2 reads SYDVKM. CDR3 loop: CASSYRGAYSTDTQYF. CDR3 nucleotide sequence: TGTGCCAGCAGCTACAGGGGGGCGTATAGCACAGATACGCAGTATTTT.

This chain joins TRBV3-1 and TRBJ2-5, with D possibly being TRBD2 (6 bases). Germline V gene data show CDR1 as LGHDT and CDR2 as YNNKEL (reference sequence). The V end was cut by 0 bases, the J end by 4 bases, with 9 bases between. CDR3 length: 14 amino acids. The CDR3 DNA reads TGTGCCAGCAGCCAAGAGGGAGGATTAGAGACCCAGTACTTC. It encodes CASSQEGGLETQYF.

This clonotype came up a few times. The CDR3 coding sequence is TGTGCCAGCAGTCGTATCGGAAAGGAGACCCAACCTAGTAGCTACACCTTC. This gives the protein CASSRIGKETQPSSYTF. The chain has TRBV6-1 and TRBJ1-2; no clear D. This CDR3 is built from 17 residues. V gave up 5 bases and J gave up 9 bases, with 28 bases separating them. From germline, CDR1 is MNHNS and CDR2 SASEGT.

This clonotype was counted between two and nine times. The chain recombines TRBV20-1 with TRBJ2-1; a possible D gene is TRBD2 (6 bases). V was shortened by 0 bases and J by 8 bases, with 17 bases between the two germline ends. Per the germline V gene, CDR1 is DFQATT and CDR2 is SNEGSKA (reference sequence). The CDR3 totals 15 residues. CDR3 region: CSARDPGLRLDEQFF. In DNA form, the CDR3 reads TGCAGTGCTAGAGACCCGGGACTGCGTCTCGATGAGCAGTTCTTC.

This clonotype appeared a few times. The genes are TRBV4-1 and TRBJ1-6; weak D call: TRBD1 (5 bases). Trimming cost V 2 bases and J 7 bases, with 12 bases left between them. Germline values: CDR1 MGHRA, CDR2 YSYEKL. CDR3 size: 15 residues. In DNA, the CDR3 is TGCGCCAGCAGCCAAACTGAGGGACCGAATTCACCCCTCCACTTT. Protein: CASSQTEGPNSPLHF.

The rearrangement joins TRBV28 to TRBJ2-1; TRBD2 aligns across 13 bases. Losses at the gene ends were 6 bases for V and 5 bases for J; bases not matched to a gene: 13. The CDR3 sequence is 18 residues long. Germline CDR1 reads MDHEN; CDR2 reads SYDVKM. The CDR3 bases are TGTGCCAGCAGGCCAACCGGACTAGCGGGAGTATTAAACAATGAGCAGTTCTTC. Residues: CASRPTGLAGVLNNEQFF.

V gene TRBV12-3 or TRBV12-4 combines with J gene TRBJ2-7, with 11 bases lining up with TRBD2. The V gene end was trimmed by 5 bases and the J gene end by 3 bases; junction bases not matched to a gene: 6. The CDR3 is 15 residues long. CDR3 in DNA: TGTGCCAGCAGTCCCTCTCTAGCGGGAGGCTACGAGCAGTACTTC. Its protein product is CASSPSLAGGYEQYF.

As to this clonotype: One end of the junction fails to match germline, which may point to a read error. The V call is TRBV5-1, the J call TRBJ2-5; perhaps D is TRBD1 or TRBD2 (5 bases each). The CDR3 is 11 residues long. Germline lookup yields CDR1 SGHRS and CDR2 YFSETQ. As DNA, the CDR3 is TGCGCCAGCAGCCGGGACGAGCAACAACACTTC. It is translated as CASSRDEQQHF.

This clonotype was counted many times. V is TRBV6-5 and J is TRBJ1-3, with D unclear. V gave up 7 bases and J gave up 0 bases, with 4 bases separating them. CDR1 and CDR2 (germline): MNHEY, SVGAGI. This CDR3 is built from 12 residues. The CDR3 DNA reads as TGTGCCAGCATTTCCTCTGGAAACACCATATATTTT. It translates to CASISSGNTIYF.

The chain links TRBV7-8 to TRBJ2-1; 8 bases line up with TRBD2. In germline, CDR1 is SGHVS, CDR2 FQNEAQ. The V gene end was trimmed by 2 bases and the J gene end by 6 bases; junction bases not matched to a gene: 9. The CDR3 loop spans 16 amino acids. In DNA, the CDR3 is TGTGCCAGCAGCTTAACCGGGACTAGAGCGGGCAATGAGCAGTTCTTC. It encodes CASSLTGTRAGNEQFF.

DNA for the CDR3: TGTGCCAGCAGTTACCGGGGACAGGGAAACACCATATATTTT. Encoded protein: CASSYRGQGNTIYF. The chain joins TRBV6-1 to TRBJ1-3, with 7 bases matching TRBD1. There are 14 residues in the CDR3. Trimming at V came to 5 bases and at J to 4 bases, leaving 5 bases not matched to a gene. Germline loops: CDR1 MNHNS, CDR2 SASEGT.

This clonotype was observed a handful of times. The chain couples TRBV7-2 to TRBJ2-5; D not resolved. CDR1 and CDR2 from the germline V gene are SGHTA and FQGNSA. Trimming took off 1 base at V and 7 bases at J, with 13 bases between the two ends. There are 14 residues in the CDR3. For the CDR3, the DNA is TGTGCCAGCAGCTTAGGAGCCCCGTTTACGACCCAGTACTTC. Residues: CASSLGAPFTTQYF.

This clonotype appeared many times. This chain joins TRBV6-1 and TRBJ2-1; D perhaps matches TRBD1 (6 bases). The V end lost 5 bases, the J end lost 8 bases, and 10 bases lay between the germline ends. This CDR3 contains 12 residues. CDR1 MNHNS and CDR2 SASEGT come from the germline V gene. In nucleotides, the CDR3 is TGTGCCAGCAGTATACAGGGCCATGAGCAGTTCTTC. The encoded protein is CASSIQGHEQFF.

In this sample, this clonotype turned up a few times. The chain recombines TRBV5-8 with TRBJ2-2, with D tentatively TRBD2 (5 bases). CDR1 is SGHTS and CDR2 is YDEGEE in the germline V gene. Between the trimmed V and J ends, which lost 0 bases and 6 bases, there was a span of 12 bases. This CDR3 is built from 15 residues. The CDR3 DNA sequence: TGTGCCAGCAGCTTGGGGCTCATCGGGGCCGGGGAGCTGTTTTTT. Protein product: CASSLGLIGAGELFF.

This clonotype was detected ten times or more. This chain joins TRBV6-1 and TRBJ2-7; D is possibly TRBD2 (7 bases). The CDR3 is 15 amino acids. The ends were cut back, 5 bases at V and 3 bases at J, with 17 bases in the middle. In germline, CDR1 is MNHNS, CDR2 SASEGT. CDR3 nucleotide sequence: TGTGCCAGCAGTACCCCGGGGGGCAGGTTCTACGAGCAGTACTTC. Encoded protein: CASSTPGGRFYEQYF.